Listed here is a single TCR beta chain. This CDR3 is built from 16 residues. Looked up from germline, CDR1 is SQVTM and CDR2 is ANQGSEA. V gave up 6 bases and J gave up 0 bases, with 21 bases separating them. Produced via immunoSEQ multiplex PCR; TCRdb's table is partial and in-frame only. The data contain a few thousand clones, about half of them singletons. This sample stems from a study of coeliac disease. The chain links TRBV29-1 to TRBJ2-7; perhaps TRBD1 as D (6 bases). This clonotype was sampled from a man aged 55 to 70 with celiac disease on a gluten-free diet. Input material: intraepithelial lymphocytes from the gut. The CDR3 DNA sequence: TGCAGCGTGTCCCGATTAGGGGACATACCCTCCTACGAGCAGTACTTC. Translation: CSVSRLGDIPSYEQYF.